A selection of T cell receptor beta chains follows, all from one sample in a study of T-cell memory formation after mild COVID-19. TCRdb reanalysed the 5' RACE reads using MiXCR and keeps one entry per CDR3 protein. The sample carries hundreds of thousands of distinct CDR3 sequences, roughly 21% recorded once. Sequencing was done on a sample of PBMCs or a T cell subset sorted from them (not recorded which). These receptors were obtained from an adult woman who had mild COVID-19 (a few samples of this study predate the infection). Cell type and time point are not known. The CDR3 runs from the conserved cysteine through the conserved F or W. A D gene is named only where the DNA matches it firmly. Clone size is stated in some rows and not others, as once, few, many or a class when expanded.

. | . | 12 | TRBJ2-7 | TRBV10-3 | CAISSPQSEQYF | TGTGCCATCAGCTCCCCCCAGAGCGAGCAGTACTTC
TRBD1 | few | 13 | TRBJ2-2 | TRBV10-3 | CAISDRDAGELFF | TGTGCCATCAGCGACAGGGACGCCGGGGAGCTGTTTTTT
. | . | 18 | TRBJ1-1 | TRBV7-9 | CASSRPPSGPILNTEAFF | TGTGCCAGCAGCCGCCCTCCCTCTGGACCTATCTTGAACACTGAAGCTTTCTTT
TRBD1 | few | 13 | TRBJ1-1 | TRBV12-3/TRBV12-4 | CASRLQGGAEAFF | TGTGCCAGCAGATTACAGGGGGGCGCTGAAGCTTTCTTT
. | . | 14 | TRBJ2-1 | TRBV19 | CASSVGLPLNEQFF | TGTGCCAGTAGTGTCGGACTACCCCTCAATGAGCAGTTCTTC
. | . | 16 | TRBJ2-7 | TRBV4-2 | CASSGGMGPTSYEQYF | TGTGCCAGCAGCGGGGGCATGGGCCCAACTTCCTACGAGCAGTACTTC
TRBD2 | . | 17 | TRBJ2-7 | TRBV6-5 | CASSYTGGTSGTYEQYF | TGTGCCAGCAGTTATACCGGGGGGACTAGCGGAACCTACGAGCAGTACTTC
. | . | 13 | TRBJ1-2 | TRBV24-1 | CATKMGDNYGYTF | TGTGCCACCAAGATGGGGGATAACTATGGCTACACCTTC
TRBD1 | few | 15 | TRBJ1-1 | TRBV7-9 | CASSSSTGDRTEAFF | TGTGCCAGCAGCTCATCGACAGGGGACCGCACTGAAGCTTTCTTT
. | few | 15 | TRBJ1-1 | TRBV5-1 | CASALSRNMNTEAFF | TGCGCCAGCGCCCTAAGCCGGAACATGAACACTGAAGCTTTCTTT
TRBD1 | . | 15 | TRBJ2-7 | TRBV3-1 | CASSQEDRGLYEQYF | TGTGCCAGCAGCCAGGAAGACAGGGGGCTCTACGAGCAGTACTTC
. | . | 16 | TRBJ2-1 | TRBV7-2 | CASSPEGGDLYNEQFF | TGTGCCAGCAGCCCCGAGGGCGGGGACCTATACAATGAGCAGTTCTTC
TRBD1 | few | 15 | TRBJ2-7 | TRBV7-9 | CASSPTGVLPYEQYF | TGTGCCAGCAGCCCGACAGGGGTCCTTCCCTACGAGCAGTACTTC
. | . | 21 | TRBJ1-1 | TRBV5-6 | CASSFLGRQIVGISMNTEAFF | TGTGCCAGCAGCTTTTTGGGTCGGCAGATTGTTGGGATCTCCATGAACACTGAAGCTTTCTTT
. | many | 11 | TRBJ2-1 | TRBV30 | CAWGLNNEQFF | TGTGCCTGGGGACTTAACAATGAGCAGTTCTTC
. | few | 13 | TRBJ2-3 | TRBV24-1 | CATSDQYSDTQYF | TGTGCCACCAGTGACCAATATTCAGATACGCAGTATTTT
TRBD1 | . | 16 | TRBJ1-1 | TRBV15 | CATSRAGQGLNTEAFF | TGTGCCACCAGCAGAGCGGGACAGGGATTGAACACTGAAGCTTTCTTT
. | few | 15 | TRBJ2-7 | TRBV16 | CASSQARKGSYEQYF | TGTGCCAGCAGCCAGGCCCGAAAGGGATCCTACGAGCAGTACTTC
. | . | 13 | TRBJ1-2 | TRBV15 | CATSREGSQVNTF | TGTGCCACCAGCAGAGAAGGGAGTCAAGTCAACACCTTC
TRBD2 | . | 16 | TRBJ2-5 | TRBV7-7 | CASSLGLAIITETQYF | TGTGCCAGCAGCTTGGGACTAGCGATTATCACGGAGACCCAGTACTTC
. | many | 13 | TRBJ2-5 | TRBV7-2 | CASSLDSKETQYF | TGTGCCAGCAGCCTGGACAGCAAAGAGACCCAGTACTTC
. | . | 16 | TRBJ2-2 | TRBV20-1 | CSARVSSGRTPGSCFF | .
TRBD2 | . | 16 | TRBJ2-3 | TRBV24-1 | CATSDLRGAGADTQYF | TGTGCCACCAGTGATTTGCGGGGAGCGGGGGCAGATACGCAGTATTTT
. | . | 14 | TRBJ1-5 | TRBV18 | CASSPKAVDQPQHF | TGTGCCAGCTCACCGAAGGCGGTCGATCAGCCCCAGCATTTT
. | . | 11 | TRBJ1-2 | TRBV10-2 | CASSAGSGYTF | TGCGCCAGCAGCGCAGGGTCCGGCTACACCTTC
TRBD1 | . | 18 | TRBJ1-1 | TRBV5-1 | CASSWGSRDRSPNTEAFF | TGCGCCAGCAGCTGGGGGTCCCGGGACAGGTCGCCGAACACTGAAGCTTTCTTT
. | . | 13 | TRBJ1-1 | TRBV12-3/TRBV12-4 | CASTPGGGTEAFF | TGTGCCAGCACCCCCGGGGGTGGAACTGAAGCTTTCTTT
TRBD1 | . | 14 | TRBJ2-1 | TRBV5-5 | CASSFRQGYNEQFF | TGTGCCAGCAGCTTCCGACAGGGGTACAATGAGCAGTTCTTC
. | few | 15 | TRBJ2-5 | TRBV7-7 | CASSLRQARQETQYF | TGTGCCAGCAGCTTGCGACAGGCGAGGCAAGAGACCCAGTACTTC
. | . | 15 | TRBJ1-2 | TRBV7-2 | CASSSRTPFNYGYTF | TGTGCCAGCAGCTCCCGGACACCCTTCAACTATGGCTACACCTTC
. | . | 12 | TRBJ2-3 | TRBV5-1 | CASRPGWDTQYF | TGCGCCAGCAGACCAGGGTGGGATACGCAGTATTTT
TRBD2 | few | 13 | TRBJ2-1 | TRBV29-1 | CSVLTSGGGEQFF | TGCAGCGTCCTGACTAGCGGGGGCGGGGAGCAGTTCTTC
TRBD2 | few | 19 | TRBJ2-3 | TRBV7-2 | CASSYPGTSGSGSTDTQYF | TGTGCCAGCAGCTACCCCGGGACTAGCGGGAGTGGGAGCACAGATACGCAGTATTTT
TRBD2 | few | 15 | TRBJ2-3 | TRBV7-2 | CASSSDSGSPDTQYF | TGTGCCAGCAGCTCAGATAGCGGGAGTCCAGATACGCAGTATTTT
TRBD2 | . | 19 | TRBJ2-1 | TRBV7-2 | CASSLPVTSGRSSYNEQFF | TGTGCCAGCAGCTTACCTGTGACTAGCGGGCGGAGCTCCTACAATGAGCAGTTCTTC
. | few | 11 | TRBJ2-7 | TRBV6-5 | CASRQGHEQYF | TGTGCCAGCAGACAGGGCCACGAGCAGTACTTC
TRBD2 | few | 14 | TRBJ2-1 | TRBV20-1 | CSARVSGGADEQFF | TGCAGTGCTAGAGTAAGCGGGGGGGCGGATGAGCAGTTCTTC
. | . | 12 | TRBJ2-3 | TRBV20-1 | CSASPVTDTQYF | TGCAGTGCTAGTCCGGTCACGGATACGCAGTATTTT
. | few | 12 | TRBJ2-3 | TRBV7-2 | CASTRGAGYQYF | TGTGCCAGCACCCGGGGGGCGGGTTACCAGTATTTT
. | many | 12 | TRBJ2-5 | TRBV29-1 | CSVEDNTETQYF | TGCAGCGTTGAAGATAATACGGAGACCCAGTACTTC
TRBD2 | . | 17 | TRBJ2-1 | TRBV7-2 | CASSLGRGRAVGDEQFF | TGTGCCAGCAGCTTGGGGCGCGGGAGGGCCGTCGGGGATGAGCAGTTCTTC
. | few | 15 | TRBJ2-3 | TRBV12-3/TRBV12-4 | CASSQGGQRRGTQYF | TGTGCCAGCAGCCAAGGAGGACAGCGGCGAGGTACGCAGTATTTT